The 32 T cell receptor beta chains below were found in one sample sequenced in a study of T cell responses to AZD1222 COVID-19 vaccine. TCRdb's copy holds only in-frame clones and misses some; the assay was immunoSEQ multiplex PCR. The data contain under 200,000 clones, roughly nine tenths of them singletons. The starting material was peripheral blood, obtained 28 days after the second dose of the MenACWY control vaccine. All receptors derive from an adult who received the MenACWY meningococcal vaccine as a control.

V gene TRBV5-8 combines with J gene TRBJ1-2; D gene ambiguous. V was cut by 4 bases and J by 1 base, with 8 bases left in between. CDR1 SGHTS and CDR2 YDEGEE come from the germline V gene. The CDR3 is 13 amino acids. CDR3 sequence reads: CASSLLNNYGYTF. DNA of the CDR3: TGTGCCAGCAGCCTCCTCAATAACTATGGCTACACCTTC.

This chain joins TRBV11-3 and TRBJ2-1; 9 bases fit TRBD2. The CDR3 runs to 17 residues. Germline V CDR1 and CDR2: SGHNT, YENEEA. Losses at the gene ends were 0 bases for V and 6 bases for J; bases not matched to a gene: 9. CDR3 coding DNA: TGTGCCAGCAGCTTAGATTTGGCGGGAGGGCAGGGCAATGAGCAGTTCTTC. Translation: CASSLDLAGGQGNEQFF.

The rearrangement joins TRBV14 to TRBJ1-3; no clear D. Germline V gives CDR1 SGHDN, CDR2 FVKESK. There are 15 residues in the CDR3. V lost 2 bases to trimming and J lost 0 bases, with 8 bases between them. CDR3 loop: CASSQIKGSGNTIYF. CDR3 bases: TGTGCCAGCAGCCAAATCAAGGGCTCTGGAAACACCATATATTTT.

The CDR3 protein is CASSGTGFVHEQYF. Here the CDR3 DNA reads TGTGCCAGTAGTGGGACCGGGTTTGTCCACGAGCAGTACTTC. The chain carries TRBV19 and TRBJ2-7; D might be TRBD1 or TRBD2, each matching 5 bases. Germline CDR1 and CDR2: LNHDA and SQIVND (reference sequence). The CDR3 has 14 amino acids. Trimming removed 5 bases at V and 5 bases at J, with 16 bases between.

The V call is TRBV7-2, the J call TRBJ2-5; a weak D match, TRBD2 (5 bases). Germline assignment: CDR1 SGHTA and CDR2 FQGNSA. This CDR3 region has 13 residues. Trimming took 5 bases from V and 1 from J, leaving 8 bases between them. CDR3 DNA: TGTGCCAGCAGCCGCGGGTTCCAAGAGACCCAGTACTTC. Protein product: CASSRGFQETQYF.

J is TRBJ2-1 and V is TRBV7-8, with D perhaps TRBD1 or TRBD2 (5 bases each). V lost 5 bases and J 6 bases, leaving 11 bases between the germline ends. Per germline, CDR1 SGHVS and CDR2 FQNEAQ. The CDR3 is 13 residues long. DNA of the CDR3: TGTGCCAGCAGCCCGGGACCCCCCAATGAGCAGTTCTTC. It translates to CASSPGPPNEQFF.

This clone was seen only a few times. The CDR3: CASSLLRRESGKNIQYF. The CDR3 coding sequence is TGTGCCAGCAGCTTACTAAGGCGGGAGTCAGGCAAAAACATTCAGTACTTC. This chain joins TRBV7-9 and TRBJ2-4, with TRBD2 matching 7 bases. Losses at the gene ends were 2 bases for V and 3 bases for J; bases not matched to a gene: 10. Germline CDR1 is SEHNR and CDR2 is FQNEAQ (reference sequence). The CDR3 spans 17 residues.

V usage is TRBV29-1 and J usage is TRBJ1-2; D gene unclear. The CDR3 contains 12 residues. The ends were cut back, 7 bases at V and 1 base at J, with 10 bases in the middle. Germline V gene data show CDR1 as SQVTM and CDR2 as ANQGSEA. The CDR3 loop is CSAVLGNYGYTF. The CDR3 bases are TGCAGCGCAGTCTTGGGTAACTATGGCTACACCTTC.

This chain uses TRBV9 with TRBJ2-2, with 8 bases lining up with TRBD2. The ends lost 0 bases at V and 8 bases at J; junction bases unmatched: 9. Germline CDR1 and CDR2: SGDLS and YYNGEE. This CDR3 is 16 amino acids long. The CDR3 protein is CASSVDDGRAGGELFF. For the CDR3, the DNA is TGTGCCAGCAGCGTAGATGACGGGAGGGCCGGTGGGGAGCTGTTTTTT.

The rearrangement joins TRBV3-1 (or the pseudogene TRBV3-2) to TRBJ1-1; tentatively, D is TRBD1 (6 bases). Trimming took 3 bases from V and 5 from J, leaving 13 bases between them. Per germline, CDR1 LGHDT and CDR2 YNNKEL (reference sequence). This CDR3 contains 14 residues. DNA of the CDR3: TGTGCCAGCAGCCAGGCCAGGGGAGGGACTGAAGCTTTCTTT. Translation: CASSQARGGTEAFF.

The rearrangement links TRBV7-9 to TRBJ2-2, with D perhaps matching TRBD2 (5 bases). Germline lookup yields CDR1 SEHNR and CDR2 FQNEAQ (reference sequence). The V gene lost 5 bases and the J gene lost 1 base, with 11 bases spanning the gap. This CDR3 spans 15 amino acids. CDR3 sequence (DNA): TGTGCCAGCAGCCTAACACGGGGGAACACCGGGGAGCTGTTTTTT. Its translation is CASSLTRGNTGELFF.

This chain connects TRBV11-3 to TRBJ2-6, with 9 bases lining up with TRBD2. Germline lookup yields CDR1 SGHNT and CDR2 YENEEA. The CDR3 length is 17 residues. V gave up 8 bases and J gave up 0 bases; unmatched junction bases: 8. CDR3 sequence reads: CASRAGGGLSGANVLTF. Here the CDR3 DNA reads TGTGCCAGCCGCGCGGGGGGGGGCCTCTCTGGGGCCAACGTCCTGACTTTC.

The chain recombines TRBV9 with TRBJ1-1, with TRBD1 matching over 7 bases. V shed 4 bases, J shed 4 bases, and the junction held 4 bases outside the gene matches. Germline CDR1 is SGDLS and CDR2 is YYNGEE. CDR3 size: 13 residues. CDR3 DNA sequence: TGTGCCAGCAGCATAACAGGGGCCACTGAAGCTTTCTTT. This gives the protein CASSITGATEAFF.

This clone was seen a single time. The rearrangement uses TRBV27 and TRBJ2-7; D perhaps matches TRBD1 (6 bases). Germline-derived CDR1 and CDR2 are MNHEY and SMNVEV (reference sequence). Trimming pared 6 bases from V and 4 bases from J, leaving 16 bases between. The CDR3 covers 14 residues. The CDR3 spells CASRPGTPSYEQYF. DNA of the CDR3: TGTGCCAGCAGACCCGGGACACCGTCTTACGAGCAGTACTTC.

The chain employs TRBV30 and TRBJ1-6; weak D call: TRBD1 (5 bases). V lost 4 bases and J lost 7, with 17 bases in between. The CDR3 is 15 residues long. The germline gives CDR1 GTSNPN, CDR2 SVGIG (reference sequence). CDR3 nucleotides: TGTGCCTGGATCTCTGTGGGGCTTTCCAATTCACCCCTCCACTTT. It codes for CAWISVGLSNSPLHF.

The table lists this clone with a count of one. The chain couples TRBV19 to TRBJ2-5; 16 bases agree with TRBD2. Looked up from germline, CDR1 is LNHDA and CDR2 is SQIVND (reference sequence). The CDR3 is made up of 17 amino acids. The V and J ends lost 7 bases and 4 bases, in that order; junction bases with no gene match: 9. The CDR3 coding sequence is TGTGCCAGTACCCCGGGACTAGCGGGAGGGTTAGGAGAGACCCAGTACTTC. This sequence encodes CASTPGLAGGLGETQYF.

The V call is TRBV6-5, the J call TRBJ1-2, with 8 bases that match TRBD1. After removal of 4 bases from V and 6 bases from J, the junction contained 7 bases not matched to a gene. This CDR3 has 14 residues. Looked up from germline, CDR1 is MNHEY and CDR2 is SVGAGI. The CDR3 bases are TGTGCCAGCAGTTCCGACAGGGGCCGAGATGGCTACACCTTC. Residues: CASSSDRGRDGYTF.

The J gene is TRBJ1-3, the V gene TRBV28, with D possibly being TRBD1 (5 bases). This CDR3 is 16 amino acids long. The V gene lost 5 bases and the J gene lost 0 bases, with 14 bases spanning the gap. Germline V gene sequence: CDR1 MDHEN, CDR2 SYDVKM. The CDR3 loop is CASSPTTAYSGNTIYF. The CDR3 bases are TGTGCCAGCAGTCCCACGACAGCCTACTCTGGAAACACCATATATTTT.

The chain employs TRBV6-1 and TRBJ2-1; 8 bases align to TRBD2. With 6 bases clipped from V and 6 bases from J, the junction kept 4 bases outside the gene matches. This CDR3 spans 13 amino acids. CDR1 and CDR2 from the germline V gene are MNHNS and SASEGT. The CDR3 region has the DNA TGTGCCAGCAGCGGGACTAGTCGCAATGAGCAGTTCTTC. Encoded protein: CASSGTSRNEQFF.

DNA for the CDR3: TGTGCCAGCAGCTTCGGTGGGGGGAATGGTGGCTACACCTTC. Amino acid sequence: CASSFGGGNGGYTF. This chain links TRBV5-8 with TRBJ1-2; a weak D match, TRBD1 (5 bases). This CDR3 contains 14 residues. Trimming removed 2 bases at V and 7 bases at J, with 15 bases between. From germline, CDR1 is SGHTS and CDR2 YDEGEE.

V gene TRBV28 combines with J gene TRBJ1-1; D is possibly TRBD1 (6 bases). CDR1 is MDHEN and CDR2 is SYDVKM in the germline V gene. The V end was cut by 4 bases, the J end by 10 bases, with 13 bases between. CDR3 length: 12 residues. CDR3 nucleotide sequence: TGTGCCAGCAGTTCGGCAGGGGTTCGAGCTTTCTTT. Amino acid sequence: CASSSAGVRAFF.

The chain joins TRBV7-2 to TRBJ2-7; 8 bases match TRBD1. Trimming removed 1 base from V and 0 bases from J; junction bases left unmatched: 8. Germline V gene lookup returns CDR1 SGHTA and CDR2 FQGNSA. The CDR3 spans 17 residues. The CDR3 coding sequence is TGTGCCAGCAGCTTAGTGGGCGGGGACAGGAGCTCCTACGAGCAGTACTTC. Its protein product is CASSLVGGDRSSYEQYF.

The V call is TRBV19, the J call TRBJ2-1; 11 bases match TRBD1. The germline gives CDR1 LNHDA, CDR2 SQIVND (reference sequence). CDR3 length: 14 amino acids. With V trimmed by 11 bases and J by 12 bases, 15 bases remained unmatched. Here the CDR3 DNA reads TGTGCCTGCCGGCGGACAGGGGGCTCTTCAAGGCAGTTCTTC. It yields the protein CACRRTGGSSRQFF.

This clone was detected once. The CDR3 region has the DNA TGCGGGGGGGCGAGCTCTGGGGCCAACGTCCTGACTTTC. This gives the protein CGGASSGANVLTF. The V and J genes are TRBV29-1 and TRBJ2-6; a possible D gene is TRBD2 (7 bases). The CDR3 has 13 amino acids. CDR1 is SQVTM, CDR2 ANQGSEA, per germline.

The chain recombines TRBV19 with TRBJ2-4; tentatively, D is TRBD2 (6 bases). Germline CDR1 is LNHDA and CDR2 is SQIVND (reference sequence). The V and J ends lost 7 bases and 0 bases respectively, with 10 bases between them. The CDR3 length is 14 residues. This CDR3 is CASNGGVAKNIQYF. CDR3 sequence (DNA): TGTGCCAGTAACGGGGGAGTAGCCAAAAACATTCAGTACTTC.

The chain is built from TRBV7-2 and TRBJ1-3; a possible D gene is TRBD1 (6 bases). Germline CDR1 reads SGHTA; CDR2 reads FQGNSA. The CDR3 loop spans 17 amino acids. V was pared by 6 bases and J by 3 bases, with 21 bases between. The CDR3 is CASRGSGQGSSGNTIYF. CDR3 sequence (DNA): TGTGCCAGCAGGGGATCGGGTCAGGGGTCGAGTGGAAACACCATATATTTT. Variable domain in full (rest from reference TRBV7-2 and TRBJ1-3): GAGVSQSPSNKVTEKGKDVELRCDPISGHTALYWYRQSLGQGLEFLIYFQGNSAPDKSGLPSDRFSAERTGGSVSTLTIQRTQQEDSAVYLCASRGSGQGSSGNTIYFGEGSWLTVV.

This chain links TRBV18 with TRBJ1-5; weak D call: TRBD1 (5 bases). Trimming stripped 5 bases from V and 3 bases from J, with 11 bases between. This CDR3 has 14 residues. Germline CDR1 is KGHSH and CDR2 is LQKENI. The CDR3 loop reads CASSEGPYNQPQHF. The CDR3 coding sequence is TGTGCCAGCTCAGAGGGACCGTACAATCAGCCCCAGCATTTT.

The chain uses TRBV27 and TRBJ2-5, with D perhaps TRBD1 (6 bases). The CDR3 consists of 14 residues. CDR1 is MNHEY, CDR2 SMNVEV, per germline (reference sequence). V dropped 5 bases and J dropped 4 bases, with 14 bases sitting between them. The CDR3 nucleotides are TGTGCCAGCAGTAGTATGGGGGCCGGAGAGACCCAGTACTTC. It translates to CASSSMGAGETQYF.

This chain links TRBV27 with TRBJ2-1, with D perhaps matching TRBD1 or TRBD2 (6 bases each). V was shortened by 6 bases and J by 7 bases, with 10 bases between the two germline ends. CDR1 MNHEY and CDR2 SMNVEV come from the germline V gene (reference sequence). The CDR3 extends over 12 amino acids. DNA for the CDR3: TGTGCCAGCAGACGAGGGGGGAATGAGCAGTTCTTC. It codes for CASRRGGNEQFF.

This clone appeared a single time. This chain connects TRBV2 to TRBJ1-6; TRBD1 might be the D (5 bases). The germline gives CDR1 SNHLY, CDR2 FYNNEI. This CDR3 has 16 residues. V was cut by 6 bases and J by 5 bases, with 17 bases left in between. CDR3 protein: CASSVDGTDNNSPLHF. The CDR3 DNA follows: TGTGCCAGCAGCGTCGACGGGACCGACAATAATTCACCCCTCCACTTT.

V gene TRBV3-1 (or the pseudogene TRBV3-2) combines with J gene TRBJ1-3; D is unclear. Germline V gene sequence: CDR1 LGHDT, CDR2 YNNKEL (reference sequence). Trimming removed 3 bases from V and 0 bases from J, with 24 bases in between. There are 20 residues in the CDR3. The CDR3 reads CASSHLLAFQDARSGNTIYF. Written as DNA, the CDR3 is TGTGCCAGCAGCCACCTATTAGCTTTTCAGGACGCTCGCTCTGGAAACACCATATATTTT.

The chain uses TRBV25-1 and TRBJ2-5; TRBD1 agrees at 7 bases. The CDR3 is made up of 15 amino acids. Losses at the gene ends were 3 bases for V and 6 bases for J; bases not matched to a gene: 10. Germline values: CDR1 MGHDK, CDR2 SYGVNS. CDR3 loop: CASSDPGQADQTQYF. CDR3 bases: TGTGCCAGCAGTGACCCTGGACAGGCCGACCAGACCCAGTACTTC.